This TCR beta chain was found in a study of control samples from healthy donors and cancer patients. There are 16 residues in the CDR3. CDR1 is MNHEY and CDR2 is SVGEGT in the germline V gene. V was shortened by 6 bases and J by 4 bases, with 21 bases between the two germline ends. Generated by immunoSEQ multiplex PCR, the TCRdb table keeps only in-frame clones and is missing some. The data show about 35,000 clones, approximately 95% seen once. The V call is TRBV6-2 or TRBV6-3, the J call TRBJ1-1, with no clear D. Sequenced input: PBMCs. This TCR came from a man aged 35 to 55 with colorectal cancer. CDR3 sequence: CASSDTGSPPGTEAFF. Here the CDR3 DNA reads TGTGCCAGCAGCGATACCGGGAGTCCCCCAGGCACTGAAGCTTTCTTT.